The 27 T cell receptor beta chains reported below all come from one sample, sequenced in a study of blood T cell repertoires in COVID-19. Assay: immunoSEQ multiplex PCR; the TCRdb copy retains only in-frame clones and omits some. The sample contains roughly 19,000 clones, approximately 88% of which appear only once. Sequenced sample: PBMCs or T cells enriched from blood (not recorded which). These receptors were collected from a woman aged 25 to 45 who had recovered from COVID-19.

The chain combines TRBV24-1 with TRBJ1-2; D is unclear. Germline assignment: CDR1 KGHDR and CDR2 SFDVKD. Trimming took off 0 bases at V and 8 bases at J, with 9 bases between the two ends. This CDR3 comprises 13 residues. CDR3 sequence reads: CATSDLSVGGYTF. Written as DNA, the CDR3 is TGTGCCACCAGTGATTTGTCCGTTGGCGGCTACACCTTC.

The chain uses TRBV12-3 or TRBV12-4 and TRBJ2-5; D is ambiguous. Deletions cut 2 bases from V and 2 bases from J, with 6 bases between. The CDR3 is made up of 13 amino acids. The CDR3 sequence: CASSLTRQETQYF. The CDR3 DNA follows: TGTGCCAGCAGTTTAACCAGGCAAGAGACCCAGTACTTC.

The CDR3 reads CASSYSSGSYEQYF. The CDR3 DNA follows: TGTGCCAGCAGTTACTCGAGCGGCTCCTACGAGCAGTACTTC. The chain uses TRBV6-6 and TRBJ2-7; D is possibly TRBD2 (5 bases). This CDR3 is 14 amino acids long. Germline V gene lookup returns CDR1 MNHNY and CDR2 SVGAGI (reference sequence). V lost 0 bases and J lost 0, with 6 bases in between.

This chain connects TRBV24-1 to TRBJ2-3; D unresolved. The CDR3 totals 16 residues. V gave up 5 bases and J gave up 0 bases, with 14 bases separating them. Per the germline V gene, CDR1 is KGHDR and CDR2 is SFDVKD. In DNA, the CDR3 is TGTGCCACCAGTGCACCACTAACCCTGAGCACAGATACGCAGTATTTT. This gives the protein CATSAPLTLSTDTQYF.

The chain carries TRBV30 and TRBJ1-5; the D gene is possibly TRBD1 (5 bases). Trimming left V 0 bases short and J 7 bases short, with 16 bases between. The V gene's germline CDR1 is GTSNPN and CDR2 SVGIG (reference sequence). The CDR3 has 15 amino acids. The DNA for the CDR3 is TGTGCCTGGAGTGTACAATCGGCAGGGAAACAGCCCCAGCATTTT. This sequence encodes CAWSVQSAGKQPQHF.

The chain joins TRBV9 to TRBJ2-2; weak D call: TRBD1 (5 bases). The germline CDR1 and CDR2 sequences are SGDLS and YYNGEE. The V end lost 0 bases, the J end lost 4 bases, and 10 bases lay between the germline ends. The CDR3 sequence is 15 residues long. The CDR3 loop is CASSVEGAGTGELFF. The CDR3 nucleotides read TGTGCCAGCAGCGTAGAAGGGGCAGGCACCGGGGAGCTGTTTTTT.

V and J are TRBV5-1 and TRBJ1-2; possible D gene TRBD1, 6 bases. Germline V CDR1 and CDR2: SGHRS, YFSETQ. The V end lost 0 bases, the J end lost 1 base, and 16 bases lay between the germline ends. The CDR3 extends over 17 amino acids. In DNA, the CDR3 is TGCGCCAGCAGCTTGGGCCAGGGGTCTACCTTTAACTATGGCTACACCTTC. It is translated as CASSLGQGSTFNYGYTF.

This clone was observed a few times. The chain recombines TRBV5-1 with TRBJ1-4, with D tentatively TRBD1 (6 bases). The CDR3 runs 15 residues. V lost 0 bases and J lost 7, with 13 bases in between. Germline-derived CDR1 and CDR2 are SGHRS and YFSETQ. CDR3 loop: CASSLDQGQGEKLFF. DNA for the CDR3: TGCGCCAGCAGCTTGGATCAGGGGCAGGGTGAAAAACTGTTTTTT.

This chain joins TRBV30 and TRBJ1-1; a weak D match, TRBD1 (6 bases). CDR3 length equals 12 residues. The V end was cut by 2 bases, the J end by 7 bases, with 11 bases between. CDR1 and CDR2 from the germline V gene are GTSNPN and SVGIG (reference sequence). CDR3 in amino acids: CAWSSADSEAFF. In DNA, the CDR3 is TGTGCCTGGAGTAGTGCGGACAGTGAAGCTTTCTTT. Supplemented by reference TRBV30 and TRBJ1-1, the full variable domain reads SQTIHQWPATLVQPVGSPLSLECTVEGTSNPNLYWYRQAAGRGLQLLFYSVGIGQISSEVPQNLSASRPQDRQFILSSKKLLLSDSGFYLCAWSSADSEAFFGQGTRLTVV.

V usage is TRBV6-5 and J usage is TRBJ2-3, with TRBD2 matching over 9 bases. CDR1 MNHEY and CDR2 SVGAGI come from the germline V gene. J gave up 5 bases and V 3 bases, and 6 bases lay outside the gene matches. The CDR3 is made up of 15 amino acids. Here the CDR3 reads CASSYGSGGVDTQYF. The CDR3 DNA sequence: TGTGCCAGCAGTTATGGTAGCGGGGGCGTAGATACGCAGTATTTT.

The chain is built from TRBV19 and TRBJ2-7, with 12 bases identical to TRBD1. There are 14 residues in the CDR3. Looked up from germline, CDR1 is LNHDA and CDR2 is SQIVND (reference sequence). The V and J ends lost 5 bases and 7 bases, in that order; junction bases with no gene match: 6. CDR3 sequence reads: CASSLGQGADEQYF. Written as DNA, the CDR3 is TGTGCCAGTAGTCTGGGACAGGGGGCAGATGAGCAGTACTTC. The entire variable domain, with the rest obtained from reference TRBV19 and TRBJ2-7, is as follows: DGGITQSPKYLFRKEGQNVTLSCEQNLNHDAMYWYRQDPGQGLRLIYYSQIVNDFQKGDIAEGYSVSREKKESFPLTVTSAQKNPTAFYLCASSLGQGADEQYFGPGTRLTVT.

CDR3: CASNRDWSGYGYTF. CDR3 DNA: TGTGCCAGCAATAGGGACTGGTCGGGCTATGGCTACACCTTC. The chain couples TRBV2 to TRBJ1-2, with D possibly being TRBD1 (5 bases). The CDR3 runs to 14 residues. Germline V lookup: CDR1 SNHLY, CDR2 FYNNEI. V lost 7 bases to trimming and J lost 4 bases, with 16 bases between them.

In this sample, this clone turned up once. The V call is TRBV10-3, the J call TRBJ2-5; TRBD2 might be the D (5 bases). Trimming took 6 bases from V and 1 from J, leaving 9 bases between them. The CDR3 runs 13 residues. The V gene's germline CDR1 is ENHRY and CDR2 SYGVKD. CDR3 residues: CAIRGGFQETQYF. For the CDR3, the DNA is TGTGCCATCAGGGGCGGGTTCCAAGAGACCCAGTACTTC.

V usage is TRBV5-4 and J usage is TRBJ2-3, with 12 bases fitting TRBD1. This CDR3 has 15 residues. Germline lookup yields CDR1 SGHNT and CDR2 YYREEE (reference sequence). J was trimmed by 3 bases and V by 6 bases; bases with no gene match: 5. The CDR3 region is CASTRDRGPTDTQYF. The CDR3 coding sequence is TGTGCCAGCACCCGGGACAGGGGGCCTACAGATACGCAGTATTTT.

This clone was picked up one time. The chain employs TRBV12-3 or TRBV12-4 and TRBJ1-1, with D perhaps TRBD1 (5 bases). The V end was cut by 5 bases, the J end by 10 bases, with 14 bases between. The CDR3 spans 12 residues. The CDR3 nucleotides read TGTGCCAGCAGTCCCCCAGGGAGGGGAGCTTTCTTT. It yields the protein CASSPPGRGAFF.

The rearrangement uses TRBV4-3 and TRBJ2-1, with D possibly being TRBD2 (7 bases). CDR1 is LGHNA, CDR2 YSLEER, per germline. The ends were cut back, 0 bases at V and 7 bases at J, with 13 bases in the middle. The CDR3 runs to 15 residues. The CDR3 is CASSQEGGVGNEQFF. The CDR3 nucleotides read TGCGCCAGCAGCCAAGAAGGGGGGGTAGGGAATGAGCAGTTCTTC.

This clone occurred a few times. CDR3 sequence reads: CASSLAGQITYEQYF. CDR3 coding DNA: TGTGCCAGCAGCTTAGCGGGACAAATAACCTACGAGCAGTACTTC. The genes are TRBV7-6 and TRBJ2-7; possibly TRBD1 for D (6 bases). The germline V gene has CDR1 SGHVS and CDR2 FNYEAQ. Between the trimmed V and J ends, which lost 0 bases and 2 bases, there was a span of 11 bases. The length of the CDR3 is 15 residues.

The chain uses TRBV25-1 and TRBJ1-5; the D is unclear. Germline assignment: CDR1 MGHDK and CDR2 SYGVNS. There are 18 residues in the CDR3. The V and J ends lost 2 bases and 7 bases respectively, with 24 bases between them. In nucleotides, the CDR3 is TGTGCCAGCAGTGAAAGTTTGGAGGCGGGTATCTTGGAACAGCCCCAGCATTTT. Protein sequence: CASSESLEAGILEQPQHF. The entire variable domain, with the rest obtained from reference TRBV25-1 and TRBJ1-5, is as follows: EADIYQTPRYLVIGTGKKITLECSQTMGHDKMYWYQQDPGMELHLIHYSYGVNSTEKGDLSSESTVSRIRTEHFPLTLESARPSHTSQYLCASSESLEAGILEQPQHFGDGTRLSIL.

The gene calls are TRBV30 and TRBJ1-3; maybe TRBD1 (5 bases). This CDR3 comprises 13 residues. In germline, CDR1 is GTSNPN, CDR2 SVGIG (reference sequence). V was clipped by 4 bases and J by 6 bases, with 13 bases between them. CDR3 region: CAWNGGRANTIYF. The DNA for the CDR3 is TGTGCCTGGAATGGGGGGAGGGCAAACACCATATATTTT.

This rearrangement joins TRBV10-2 to TRBJ2-5; possibly TRBD2 for D (6 bases). CDR3 length: 12 amino acids. Germline assignment: CDR1 WSHSY and CDR2 SAAADI. Trimming left V 4 bases short and J 5 bases short, with 8 bases between. The CDR3 loop is CASSASAETQYF. CDR3 nucleotides: TGCGCCAGCAGTGCTAGCGCGGAGACCCAGTACTTC.

The chain carries TRBV10-1 and TRBJ1-5; unclear D gene. V was shortened by 3 bases and J by 3 bases, with 9 bases between the two germline ends. This CDR3 contains 14 residues. Germline V CDR1 and CDR2: WNHNN, SYGVQD (reference sequence). This CDR3 reads CASSEPETNQPQHF. The CDR3 coding sequence is TGCGCCAGCAGTGAACCAGAAACCAATCAGCCCCAGCATTTT.

This chain links TRBV5-5 with TRBJ2-3; D is undetermined. V was clipped by 4 bases and J by 1 base, with 19 bases between them. Germline lookup yields CDR1 SGHKS and CDR2 YYEKEE (reference sequence). This CDR3 has 17 amino acids. The CDR3 reads CASSPTETGVGTDTQYF. CDR3 nucleotide sequence: TGTGCCAGCAGCCCCACCGAAACGGGTGTAGGCACAGATACGCAGTATTTT.

CDR3 bases: TGTGCCAGAAGCCTACGGACTAGCAGAGAGGGGGAGACCCAGTACTTC. It specifies CARSLRTSREGETQYF. The chain joins TRBV5-3 to TRBJ2-5; 8 nucleotides agree with TRBD2. TRBV5-3 falls under the ORF class, with uncertain function. The CDR3 length is 16 residues. J gave up 5 bases and V 4 bases, and 13 bases lay outside the gene matches.

The chain recombines TRBV2 with TRBJ2-2; D uncertain. The germline V gene has CDR1 SNHLY and CDR2 FYNNEI. Trimming pared 3 bases from V and 5 bases from J, leaving 7 bases between. There are 13 residues in the CDR3. As DNA, the CDR3 is TGTGCCAGCAGTGACGCGGTAACCGGGGAGCTGTTTTTT. Its protein is CASSDAVTGELFF.

The V and J genes are TRBV19 and TRBJ1-6, with TRBD1 matching over 10 bases. Germline trimming cut 9 bases from V and 10 bases from J; bases unmatched to any gene: 9. This CDR3 spans 14 amino acids. Per the germline V gene, CDR1 is LNHDA and CDR2 is SQIVND (reference sequence). As DNA, the CDR3 is TGTGCCAGCGCCGAGGGACAGGGGAGCTCACCCCTCCACTTT. This sequence encodes CASAEGQGSSPLHF.

The rearrangement links TRBV7-9 to TRBJ1-3; D might be TRBD1 (5 bases). Germline V gene lookup returns CDR1 SEHNR and CDR2 FQNEAQ (reference sequence). The ends were cut back, 5 bases at V and 4 bases at J, with 21 bases in the middle. The CDR3 is 17 residues long. CDR3 DNA: TGTGCCAGCAGCCGACTAGGGGACCCTCAAGGGGGAAACACCATATATTTT. Its protein is CASSRLGDPQGGNTIYF.

The V call is TRBV27, the J call TRBJ1-5; TRBD1 matches 7 bases. The length of the CDR3 is 16 residues. Germline-derived CDR1 and CDR2 are MNHEY and SMNVEV (reference sequence). J was trimmed by 6 bases and V by 2 bases; bases with no gene match: 10. In nucleotides, the CDR3 is TGTGCCAGCAGTTTAGGCGGGACAGCTGTGGGTCAGCCCCAGCATTTT. Translated: CASSLGGTAVGQPQHF.